The clone carrying this T cell receptor (beta chain) was recorded many times. What it binds is not known. The data originate from a study of T cells in Graves' hyperthyroidism and ophthalmopathy. Findings and caveats of the study: The majority of expanded thyroid clonotypes above 0.001 also appeared in blood.

The CDR3 loop spans 14 amino acids. CDR1 and CDR2 (germline): DFQATT, SNEGSKA (reference sequence). V was shortened by 3 bases and J by 4 bases, with 13 bases between the two germline ends. TCR beta CDR3 regions were amplified from RNA. TCR CDR3 underwent first-round RT-PCR with the HTBI primer set. TCRdb re-analysed the multiplex PCR reads in MiXCR, keeping a single row per CDR3 protein. The sample has about 350,000 distinct CDR3 sequences, over 11% seen once. J is TRBJ2-1 and V is TRBV20-1, with TRBD2 as a possible D gene (6 bases). Specimen: blood. This TCR derives from a woman aged 25 to 45 with Graves' hyperthyroidism. The CDR3 here is CSASLGLLYNEQFF. The DNA of the CDR3 is TGCAGTGCTAGCCTCGGACTACTATACAATGAGCAGTTCTTC.